This T cell receptor (beta chain) is drawn from a study of neurological immune-mediated disorders. This clonotype has a count of ten or more. CDR1 and CDR2 from the germline V gene are SGHKS and YYEKEE (reference sequence). The CDR3 has 15 amino acids. The V and J ends lost 0 bases and 8 bases respectively, with 14 bases between them. TCRdb re-called the 5' RACE reads through MiXCR, storing one row per CDR3 protein. The sample holds around 38,000 distinct CDR3 sequences, 14% seen once. The TCR sequence derives from a woman aged 55 to 70 with HTLV-1-associated myelopathy (HAM/TSP). The specimen sequenced was CD4+ T cells from blood. J is TRBJ1-4 and V is TRBV5-5, with D perhaps matching TRBD1 (6 bases). For the CDR3, the DNA is TGTGCCAGCAGCTTGGCGGCAGGGGATGGGGAAAAACTGTTTTTT. It translates to CASSLAAGDGEKLFF.